This TCR beta chain was captured in a study of CXCR3-negative and CXCR3-positive naive CD8 T cells (dated by TCRdb to between 2018 and 2021). A note on the overall study: About 135 million TRB reads were obtained in total, roughly 1.5 +/- 0.3 million reads per library. The diversity and physicochemical repertoire analyses included more than ten donors pooled from two independent experiments. TRBV-TRBJ cluster analysis included naive subsets from 5 donors and memory cells from 3 donors. Study-wide findings and limitations: Both naive subsets had comparably high repertoire diversity, while memory CD8+ T cells had much lower repertoire diversity. Naive CXCR3-negative and CXCR3-positive cells from the same donor showed similar TRBV-TRBJ usage, whereas memory cells showed distinct patterns. Freshly isolated PBMCs were used for most assays because CXCR3 expression went down partially after cryopreservation. Surface CD5, linked to self-reactivity in mice, was comparable between naive subsets; TCR interaction strength was therefore also inferred from TRB CDR3 physicochemical properties. Compared with CXCR3-negative naive cells, CXCR3-positive naive cells had TRB CDR3s with higher hydrophobicity (lower Kidera factor 4), lower energy, and higher strength and volume indices.

Sequencing took place on a NextSeq 550. The Human TCR Profiling Kit (MiLaboratory) was used to make UMI-labeled 5' RACE TRB cDNA libraries. cDNA synthesis used the entire amount of extracted RNA, and PCR amplification then used the entire amount of cDNA produced. The libraries were made side by side, with each library going through the same number of PCR cycles. Turning to the authors' computational methods: About 53,000 +/- 9,400 unique UMI-labeled TRB cDNA molecules per library were extracted with MIGEC and MiXCR, with at least two reads per UMI required. Each library averaged roughly 36,000 +/- 9,600 functional in-frame TRB CDR3 nucleotide clonotypes without stop codons. After each sample was downsampled to 5000 UMI-labeled TRB molecules, VDJtools was used to calculate diversity metrics such as normalized Shannon-Wiener and Chao1. Clonotype-size-weighted physicochemical properties of the central five CDR3 residues (interaction energy, strength, volume and Kidera factor 4) were computed in VDJtools. TCRdb reprocessed the reads, reporting each CDR3 protein sequence once and no DNA. The V and J calls here are based on TCRdb, not the publication. This sample's table contains about 5,900 distinct CDR3 sequences. The top ten constitute 1.3% of the sample.

Comment on this clonotype: Its antigen is still unknown.

For every CD8+ T cell subset, hundreds of thousands of cells were flow-sorted straight into RLT lysis buffer, and each subset was sorted in triplicate. To exclude memory contaminants, naive CD8+ T cells were stringently defined as CD45RO-CCR7+CD27+CD95-. Peripheral blood mononuclear cells were isolated from buffy coats using standard density gradient centrifugation. A FACSAria III was used to flow-sort naive CXCR3-negative and CXCR3-positive CD8+ T cells. Total RNA was extracted from sorted cells using an RNeasy Mini Kit. The specimen sequenced was naive CXCR3- CD8+ T cells from blood. Reading the label with the study, this specimen's cell subset or site is: CD45RO-CCR7+CD27+CD95- naive CD8+ T cells lacking CXCR3 (TNR3-). This TCR derives from a human donor in good health. Some clones in this sample may be carry-over from other donors' samples.

The CDR3 region: CASSLGTGDKYF. This chain is built from TRBV5-4 and TRBJ2-7; the TRBD1 assignment by TCRdb is unverifiable without DNA. From the germline V gene (reference sequence), CDR1 is SGHNT and CDR2 is YYREEE. Measured from the cysteine to the phenylalanine, the CDR3 is 12 residues long. DNA for this receptor is not on file. With the portions outside the CDR3 filled from the reference TRBV5-4 and TRBJ2-7 genes, the complete variable region becomes ETGVTQSPTHLIKTRGQQVTLRCSSQSGHNTVSWYQQALGQGPQFIFQYYREEENGRGNFPPRFSGLQFPNYSSELNVNALELDDSALYLCASSLGTGDKYFGPGTRLTVT.